Following are 7 T cell receptor beta chains from one sample sequenced in a study of blood T cell repertoires in COVID-19. Clones were sequenced by immunoSEQ multiplex PCR, and TCRdb holds only the in-frame ones, with some missing. Here the sample spans 92,000 or so clones, about nine tenths being singletons. The sequencing sample was made of peripheral blood. Receptors were obtained from a man between 60 and 75 years old with acute or convalescent COVID-19.

V usage is TRBV27 and J usage is TRBJ1-1; no definite D call. Trimming removed 3 bases at V and 5 bases at J, with 7 bases between. Germline CDR1 reads MNHEY; CDR2 reads SMNVEV (reference sequence). The CDR3 is 12 amino acids. CDR3 sequence: CASSFWQTEAFF. CDR3 nucleotide sequence: TGTGCCAGCAGTTTTTGGCAGACTGAAGCTTTCTTT.

The chain combines TRBV7-3 with TRBJ2-2; D gene ambiguous. Trimming cost V 3 bases and J 7 bases, with 12 bases left between them. The V gene's germline CDR1 is SGHTA and CDR2 FQGTGA. This CDR3 has 14 amino acids. CDR3 sequence reads: CASSLGRFRGELFF. CDR3 in DNA: TGTGCCAGCAGCTTGGGCAGGTTCCGCGGGGAGCTGTTTTTT.

V is TRBV29-1 and J is TRBJ1-2; TRBD1 is a possible D gene (5 bases). V lost 1 base and J 7 bases, leaving 16 bases between the germline ends. Germline V gives CDR1 SQVTM, CDR2 ANQGSEA. The CDR3 extends over 14 amino acids. The CDR3 loop reads CSVEGGRSVGGYTF. In DNA, the CDR3 is TGCAGCGTTGAAGGGGGCAGGTCGGTTGGTGGCTACACCTTC.

The chain links TRBV5-1 to TRBJ2-7; D ambiguous. Germline CDR1 SGHRS, CDR2 YFSETQ. The CDR3 has 15 amino acids. V was cut by 4 bases and J by 2 bases, with 16 bases left in between. The CDR3 DNA reads TGCGCCAGCAGCCCAGACGGAGCCCGGACCTACGAGCAGTACTTC. Translating it yields CASSPDGARTYEQYF.

The genes are TRBV6-6 and TRBJ1-1; D is unclear. Germline loops: CDR1 MNHNY, CDR2 SVGAGI (reference sequence). This CDR3 is built from 14 residues. V was pared by 2 bases and J by 4 bases, with 11 bases between. CDR3 sequence: CASSYEDLTTEAFF. The DNA for the CDR3 is TGTGCCAGCAGTTACGAGGATTTAACCACTGAAGCTTTCTTT.

J is TRBJ1-1 and V is TRBV5-1; tentatively, D is TRBD1 (5 bases). Germline lookup yields CDR1 SGHRS and CDR2 YFSETQ. CDR3 length: 13 residues. The V end was cut by 4 bases, the J end by 4 bases, with 11 bases between. CDR3: CASSSREFTEAFF. The CDR3 DNA sequence: TGCGCCAGCAGCAGCAGGGAATTCACTGAAGCTTTCTTT.

V and J are TRBV6-5 and TRBJ1-1, with 7 bases matching TRBD1. V lost 5 bases and J lost 3; bases outside the gene matches: 3. CDR1 is MNHEY and CDR2 is SVGAGI in the germline V gene. This CDR3 contains 13 residues. CDR3 region: CASSTDRDTEAFF. The CDR3 DNA reads TGTGCCAGCAGTACTGACAGGGACACTGAAGCTTTCTTT.